The following is a TCR beta chain sequence with its context. This sample is drawn from a study of response to subunit inactivated influenza vaccine. TCRdb re-analysed the RT-PCR reads in MiXCR, keeping a single row per CDR3 protein. The table lists 450,000 to 600,000 distinct CDR3 sequences, roughly 8.2% of them singletons, with 13% in the top ten. The source is a man between 50 and 69 years old who received an inactivated influenza vaccine. Source: PBMCs from blood, taken less than 30 months after vaccination.

CDR3 coding DNA: TGTGCCAGCGTGCCCGCAGGGAGGGGCCTCTTCCCTCATGAGCAGTTCTTC. Protein: CASVPAGRGLFPHEQFF. V and J are TRBV28 and TRBJ2-1; 7 nucleotides align to TRBD2. Germline values: CDR1 MDHEN, CDR2 SYDVKM. This CDR3 contains 17 residues. The junction had 21 bases not matched to a gene; V was cut back by 8 bases and J by 8 bases.